This T cell receptor (beta chain) was identified during a study of CD8 T cells in Susac syndrome. The RNA, roughly 0.5 to 1 ug, was put through reverse transcription using random hexamers. Amplification of TCR beta CDR3 spanned 54 Vbeta and 13 Jbeta via immunoSEQ multiplex PCR. TCRdb re-analysed the immunoSEQ multiplex PCR reads in MiXCR, keeping a single row per CDR3 protein. In the table there are tens of thousands of distinct CDR3 sequences, over 90% of which are singletons. Treatment-naive patients with stable or active relapsing-remitting disease served as multiple sclerosis controls. Trimming took 9 bases from V and 2 from J, leaving 8 bases between them. Germline-derived CDR1 and CDR2 are KGHDR and SFDVKD. The CDR3 is 12 residues long.

V gene TRBV24-1 combines with J gene TRBJ2-3; unclear D gene. This clonotype originated in a human donor with multiple sclerosis. The sequencing input was CD4+ T cells from PBMCs. The CDR3 spells CATEGSTDTQYF. The CDR3, as DNA: TGTGCCACCGAAGGGTCCACAGATACGCAGTATTTT.